A single sample is the source of the 7 T cell receptor beta chains below, sequenced in a study of blood T cell dynamics during melanoma immunotherapy. Using immunoSEQ multiplex PCR, the repertoire was profiled, and TCRdb retains in-frame clones only, with some absent. The table has over 15,000 clones, roughly 85% seen once; the top ten hold about 7.5%. Time point meaning: week 3, after first cycle of checkpoint inhibitor. The starting material was blood, obtained from a patient treated with checkpoint blockade. These TCRs come from a human donor with melanoma.

A few counts support this clone. The CDR3 loop is CASSFTDTQYF. In DNA, the CDR3 is TGTGCCAGCAGCTTCACAGATACGCAGTATTTT. The chain has TRBV5-4 and TRBJ2-3, with no clear D. V gave up 2 bases and J gave up 2 bases, with 0 bases separating them. Germline lookup yields CDR1 SGHNT and CDR2 YYREEE (reference sequence). This CDR3 is 11 amino acids long. Complete variable domain (other parts from reference TRBV5-4 and TRBJ2-3): ETGVTQSPTHLIKTRGQQVTLRCSSQSGHNTVSWYQQALGQGPQFIFQYYREEENGRGNFPPRFSGLQFPNYSSELNVNALELDDSALYLCASSFTDTQYFGPGTRLTVL.

The genes are TRBV9 and TRBJ1-3; D unresolved. The V gene lost 4 bases and the J gene lost 2 bases, with 10 bases spanning the gap. Germline V gene lookup returns CDR1 SGDLS and CDR2 YYNGEE. The CDR3 length is 14 residues. CDR3 bases: TGTGCCAGCAGCCCTCATAGCACTGGAAACACCATATATTTT. Translating it yields CASSPHSTGNTIYF. Filled out from reference TRBV9 and TRBJ1-3, the complete variable domain reads DSGVTQTPKHLITATGQRVTLRCSPRSGDLSVYWYQQSLDQGLQFLIQYYNGEERAKGNILERFSAQQFPDLHSELNLSSLELGDSALYFCASSPHSTGNTIYFGEGSWLTVV.

V gene TRBV28 combines with J gene TRBJ1-2; 7 bases are shared with TRBD1. The germline V gene has CDR1 MDHEN and CDR2 SYDVKM. V was pared by 6 bases and J by 10 bases, with 11 bases of the junction left unmatched. The CDR3 extends over 13 amino acids. DNA of the CDR3: TGTGCCAGCAGCAAGGGACAGTGGGGAATCTACACCTTC. This gives the protein CASSKGQWGIYTF.

This rearrangement joins TRBV7-2 to TRBJ1-5; D gene unclear. The CDR3 has 15 amino acids. Per germline, CDR1 SGHTA and CDR2 FQGNSA. The germline V and J ends were trimmed by 0 bases and 7 bases, with 13 bases remaining between them. DNA for the CDR3: TGTGCCAGCAGCTTAGCCAGTGGAACACAGCAGCCCCAGCATTTT. Amino acid sequence: CASSLASGTQQPQHF.

The genes are TRBV14 and TRBJ2-5; weak D call: TRBD1 (6 bases). The germline CDR1 and CDR2 sequences are SGHDN and FVKESK. This CDR3 comprises 16 residues. Trimming pared 0 bases from V and 1 base from J, leaving 12 bases between. As DNA, the CDR3 is TGTGCCAGCAGCCAAGACCCGGGGACACTCCAAGAGACCCAGTACTTC. This sequence encodes CASSQDPGTLQETQYF.

This clone has a single count. The chain is built from TRBV27 and TRBJ2-1; possibly TRBD2 for D (6 bases). The germline V and J ends were trimmed by 2 bases and 4 bases, with 12 bases remaining between them. The CDR3 contains 15 residues. Looked up from germline, CDR1 is MNHEY and CDR2 is SMNVEV (reference sequence). CDR3 protein: CASSLLGGGYNEQFF. For the CDR3, the DNA is TGTGCCAGCAGTTTACTGGGAGGAGGGTACAATGAGCAGTTCTTC.

The chain recombines TRBV6-1 with TRBJ2-3; TRBD2 is a possible D gene (6 bases). The CDR3 extends over 14 amino acids. Trimming took 5 bases from V and 2 from J, leaving 11 bases between them. Germline assignment: CDR1 MNHNS and CDR2 SASEGT. Written as DNA, the CDR3 is TGTGCCAGCAGTTCCCCGGGACTCACAGATACGCAGTATTTT. Protein sequence: CASSSPGLTDTQYF.